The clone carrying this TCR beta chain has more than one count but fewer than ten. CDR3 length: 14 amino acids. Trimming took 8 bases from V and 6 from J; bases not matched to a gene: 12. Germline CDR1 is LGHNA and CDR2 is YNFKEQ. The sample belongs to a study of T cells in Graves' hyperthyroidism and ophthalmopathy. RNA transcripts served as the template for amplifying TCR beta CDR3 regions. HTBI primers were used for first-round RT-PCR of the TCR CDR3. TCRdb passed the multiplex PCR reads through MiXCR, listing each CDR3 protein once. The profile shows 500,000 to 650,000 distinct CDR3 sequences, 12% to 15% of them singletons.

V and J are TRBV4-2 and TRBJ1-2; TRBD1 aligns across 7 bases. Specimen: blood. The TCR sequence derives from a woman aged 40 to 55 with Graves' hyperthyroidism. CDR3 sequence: CASGGIDRADGYTF. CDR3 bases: TGTGCCAGCGGGGGAATAGACAGGGCGGATGGCTACACCTTC.